The 8 T cell receptor beta chains below all came from one sample that was sequenced in a study of T cell responses to AZD1222 COVID-19 vaccine. Using immunoSEQ multiplex PCR, the repertoire was profiled, and TCRdb retains in-frame clones only, with some absent. The table includes 95,000 to 110,000 clones, 85% to 95% detected once. The sample consisted of peripheral blood, taken on day 0 of AZD1222 vaccination. The receptors derive from an adult in good health.

Only one count was recorded for this clone. This chain connects TRBV4-1 to TRBJ2-4; 13 nucleotides align to TRBD2. V was pared by 2 bases and J by 1 base, with 2 bases of the junction left unmatched. The CDR3 extends over 17 amino acids. Germline V gives CDR1 MGHRA, CDR2 YSYEKL. The chain's CDR3 is CASSQTSGRGAKNIQYF. The DNA of the CDR3 is TGCGCCAGCAGCCAAACTAGCGGGAGGGGGGCCAAAAACATTCAGTACTTC.

The V gene is TRBV7-9, the J gene TRBJ2-2, with D unresolved. The CDR3 runs 15 residues. Trimming cost V 5 bases and J 5 bases, with 15 bases left between them. Germline lookup yields CDR1 SEHNR and CDR2 FQNEAQ (reference sequence). CDR3 in amino acids: CASSPQRQATGELFF. The CDR3 DNA is TGTGCCAGCAGCCCCCAACGTCAGGCTACCGGGGAGCTGTTTTTT.

The chain recombines TRBV2 with TRBJ1-3; D is ambiguous. The V end lost 5 bases, the J end lost 3 bases, and 14 bases lay between the germline ends. The CDR3 runs to 15 residues. Germline CDR1 SNHLY, CDR2 FYNNEI. The CDR3 here is CASSPNGAVGNTIYF. DNA of the CDR3: TGTGCCAGCAGTCCTAACGGTGCGGTTGGAAACACCATATATTTT.

V gene TRBV7-2 combines with J gene TRBJ2-4, with 9 bases that match TRBD2. Trimming cost V 0 bases and J 15 bases; bases outside gene matches: 9. Germline V CDR1 and CDR2: SGHTA, FQGNSA. This CDR3 region has 14 residues. CDR3 nucleotide sequence: TGTGCCAGCAGCTTAGCGTCCCTAGCGGGGAACCCGTACTTC. Translated, it gives CASSLASLAGNPYF.

The chain combines TRBV5-5 with TRBJ2-1, with 12 bases fitting TRBD2. CDR3 size: 15 residues. Germline-derived CDR1 and CDR2 are SGHKS and YYEKEE (reference sequence). J was trimmed by 6 bases and V by 4 bases; bases with no gene match: 5. The CDR3 here is CASSGGTSGRNEQFF. The CDR3 region has the DNA TGTGCCAGCAGCGGCGGGACTAGCGGGCGCAATGAGCAGTTCTTC.

This chain joins TRBV3-1 (or the pseudogene TRBV3-2) and TRBJ2-7, with D perhaps given as TRBD1 or TRBD2 (5 bases each). CDR1 is LGHDT, CDR2 YNNKEL, per germline (reference sequence). The V and J ends lost 4 bases and 2 bases respectively, with 18 bases between them. The CDR3 runs 16 residues. CDR3 protein: CASSPSGTYRAYEQYF. The CDR3 DNA follows: TGTGCCAGCAGCCCGTCGGGGACGTATCGAGCCTACGAGCAGTACTTC.

CDR3 nucleotide sequence: TGCAGTGCTAGTCCTAGCAGCTACGAGCAGTACTTC. Translation gives CSASPSSYEQYF. This chain connects TRBV20-1 to TRBJ2-7; D is possibly TRBD2 (5 bases). Germline V CDR1 and CDR2: DFQATT, SNEGSKA (reference sequence). V was cut by 3 bases and J by 3 bases, with 9 bases left in between. The CDR3 is 12 residues long.

The sample holds one count of this clone. V is TRBV29-1 and J is TRBJ2-1; D is ambiguous. Trimming removed 5 bases at V and 3 bases at J, with 17 bases between. This CDR3 comprises 15 residues. The germline gives CDR1 SQVTM, CDR2 ANQGSEA. CDR3 amino acids: CSVPNGSSDYNEQFF. The DNA of the CDR3 is TGCAGCGTTCCAAACGGGTCGTCTGACTACAATGAGCAGTTCTTC.